This is a list of T cell receptor beta chains from one sample in a study of cytomegalovirus exposure and HLA in healthy donors. Clones were read by immunoSEQ multiplex PCR, and TCRdb kept only the in-frame ones, dropping some. Seen here are 150,000 or so clones, 65% to 80% observed once, and the top ten hold roughly 4%. The sample was PBMCs. Receptors originate from a woman aged 40 to 50 in good health and CMV-seronegative. The CDR3 runs from the conserved cysteine through the conserved F or W. A D gene is named only where the DNA matches it firmly. Size is stated for part of the rows, as once, few or many counts, or as a class when the clone is expanded.

j_gene: TRBJ2-6; v_gene: TRBV7-2; d_gene: .; abundance: .; CDR3aa: CASSSFGANVLTF; CDR3nt: TGTGCCAGCAGCTCCTTTGGGGCCAACGTCCTGACTTTC
j_gene: TRBJ1-2; v_gene: TRBV7-9; d_gene: TRBD1; abundance: few; CDR3aa: CASSSQQGQYGYTF; CDR3nt: TGTGCCAGCAGCTCGCAACAGGGGCAGTATGGCTACACCTTC
j_gene: TRBJ2-3; v_gene: TRBV4-2; d_gene: .; abundance: .; CDR3aa: CASSQDFPGVSTDTQYF; CDR3nt: TGTGCCAGCAGCCAAGATTTCCCGGGGGTGAGCACAGATACGCAGTATTTT
j_gene: TRBJ1-4; v_gene: TRBV27; d_gene: .; abundance: few; CDR3aa: CASSQPPARKLFF; CDR3nt: TGTGCCAGCAGCCAACCCCCCGCACGGAAACTGTTTTTT
j_gene: TRBJ2-7; v_gene: TRBV30; d_gene: .; abundance: .; CDR3aa: CAWTKGILYEQYF; CDR3nt: TGTGCCTGGACCAAGGGGATTCTCTACGAGCAGTACTTC
j_gene: TRBJ1-2; v_gene: TRBV5-6; d_gene: .; abundance: .; CDR3aa: CASSLVGGYGYTF; CDR3nt: TGTGCCAGCAGCTTGGTAGGGGGCTATGGCTACACCTTC
j_gene: TRBJ2-7; v_gene: TRBV11-2; d_gene: .; abundance: .; CDR3aa: CASSLMGAREQYF; CDR3nt: TGTGCCAGCAGCCTTATGGGGGCCCGCGAGCAGTACTTC
j_gene: TRBJ2-6; v_gene: TRBV4-2; d_gene: .; abundance: .; CDR3aa: CASSVGTLSWANVLTF; CDR3nt: TGTGCCAGCAGCGTCGGGACACTATCATGGGCCAACGTCCTGACTTTC
j_gene: TRBJ1-2; v_gene: TRBV5-6; d_gene: TRBD1; abundance: .; CDR3aa: CASRTPQGGFYGYTF; CDR3nt: TGTGCCAGCAGAACGCCCCAAGGGGGCTTCTATGGCTACACCTTC
j_gene: TRBJ1-1; v_gene: TRBV6-1; d_gene: .; abundance: once; CDR3aa: CASSAHRLSTEAFF; CDR3nt: TGTGCCAGCAGTGCCCACAGATTATCCACTGAAGCTTTCTTT
j_gene: TRBJ2-2; v_gene: TRBV11-3; d_gene: TRBD2; abundance: .; CDR3aa: CASSWAGGASGELFF; CDR3nt: TGTGCCAGCAGCTGGGCGGGGGGGGCCAGCGGGGAGCTGTTTTTT
j_gene: TRBJ1-5; v_gene: TRBV2; d_gene: TRBD1; abundance: .; CDR3aa: CASRRDRVSNQPQHF; CDR3nt: TGTGCCAGCAGAAGGGACAGGGTCAGCAATCAGCCCCAGCATTTT
j_gene: TRBJ2-7; v_gene: TRBV7-9; d_gene: .; abundance: .; CDR3aa: CASSDQTSYEQYF; CDR3nt: TGTGCCAGCAGCGACCAAACTAGCTACGAGCAGTACTTC
j_gene: TRBJ1-5; v_gene: TRBV28; d_gene: TRBD1; abundance: .; CDR3aa: CASSTPGTGENQPQHF; CDR3nt: TGTGCCAGCAGTACTCCCGGGACAGGGGAAAATCAGCCCCAGCATTTT
j_gene: TRBJ1-1; v_gene: TRBV5-1; d_gene: .; abundance: .; CDR3aa: CASSSGGRDTEAFF; CDR3nt: TGCGCCAGCAGCTCGGGAGGGCGGGACACTGAAGCTTTCTTT
j_gene: TRBJ1-4; v_gene: TRBV6-1; d_gene: TRBD1; abundance: few; CDR3aa: CASSEAHRGLREKLFF; CDR3nt: TGTGCCAGCAGTGAAGCCCACAGGGGGCTTCGGGAAAAACTGTTTTTT
j_gene: TRBJ2-1; v_gene: TRBV7-2; d_gene: .; abundance: .; CDR3aa: CASSRGRDNEQFF; CDR3nt: TGTGCCAGCAGCCGGGGAAGGGACAATGAGCAGTTCTTC
j_gene: TRBJ1-2; v_gene: TRBV6-5; d_gene: TRBD1; abundance: .; CDR3aa: CASSYSRTGAGYGYTF; CDR3nt: TGTGCCAGCAGTTACTCGAGGACAGGGGCCGGCTATGGCTACACCTTC
j_gene: TRBJ2-2; v_gene: TRBV5-4; d_gene: TRBD2; abundance: .; CDR3aa: CASSQGTSGRAGELFF; CDR3nt: TGTGCCAGCAGCCAGGGGACTAGCGGGAGGGCCGGGGAGCTGTTTTTT
j_gene: TRBJ2-7; v_gene: TRBV2; d_gene: TRBD1; abundance: once; CDR3aa: CASDRDRGYEQYF; CDR3nt: TGTGCCAGCGACCGGGACAGGGGCTACGAGCAGTACTTC
j_gene: TRBJ2-1; v_gene: TRBV7-9; d_gene: .; abundance: .; CDR3aa: CASSLAGPYNEQFF; CDR3nt: TGTGCCAGCAGCTTAGCGGGGCCGTACAATGAGCAGTTCTTC
j_gene: TRBJ1-2; v_gene: TRBV28; d_gene: TRBD1; abundance: .; CDR3aa: CASSPYRGALWYGYTF; CDR3nt: TGTGCCAGCAGTCCGTACAGGGGAGCCCTATGGTATGGCTACACCTTC
j_gene: TRBJ1-5; v_gene: TRBV11-2; d_gene: .; abundance: .; CDR3aa: CASRGAGIDQPQHF; CDR3nt: TGTGCCAGCAGGGGGGCAGGGATAGATCAGCCCCAGCATTTT
j_gene: TRBJ2-3; v_gene: TRBV25-1; d_gene: TRBD1; abundance: few; CDR3aa: CASSPGTGDADTQYF; CDR3nt: TGTGCCAGCAGTCCTGGGACAGGGGATGCAGATACGCAGTATTTT
j_gene: TRBJ2-5; v_gene: TRBV5-6; d_gene: TRBD2; abundance: .; CDR3aa: CASSSLAGGETQYF; CDR3nt: TGTGCCAGCAGCTCCCTAGCGGGAGGAGAGACCCAGTACTTC
j_gene: TRBJ2-6; v_gene: TRBV7-6; d_gene: TRBD2; abundance: .; CDR3aa: CASSYGSGRGSSGANVLTF; CDR3nt: TGTGCCAGCAGCTACGGTAGCGGGAGAGGGTCCTCTGGGGCCAACGTCCTGACTTTC
j_gene: TRBJ1-2; v_gene: TRBV5-1; d_gene: TRBD1; abundance: .; CDR3aa: CASSLSTGEAANYGYTF; CDR3nt: TGCGCCAGCAGCTTGTCGACAGGGGAAGCAGCTAACTATGGCTACACCTTC
j_gene: TRBJ1-5; v_gene: TRBV9; d_gene: .; abundance: once; CDR3aa: CASSVAPSGPQHF; CDR3nt: TGTGCCAGCAGCGTAGCCCCATCAGGGCCCCAGCATTTT
j_gene: TRBJ2-7; v_gene: TRBV12-5; d_gene: TRBD1; abundance: .; CDR3aa: CASGTQGALYEQYF; CDR3nt: TGTGCTAGTGGGACCCAGGGGGCCCTCTACGAGCAGTACTTC